This T cell receptor (beta chain) was observed in a study of T cell repertoires in cytomegalovirus infection. Study-wide context: Matching HLA type, along with CMV infection, was indicated by public TCR beta signatures. Broader study findings: The response measured ex vivo was dominated by TCR beta clonotypes (HLA-C-restricted and CMV-specific). CMV carriers having the relevant HLA were flagged by cumulative public TCR beta family frequency.

About this clonotype itself: Its matching antigen is unknown.

V was trimmed by 2 bases and J by 4 bases, leaving 17 bases between them. The CDR3 extends over 15 amino acids. Germline CDR1 SQVTM, CDR2 ANQGSEA. TCRdb reprocessed the reads via MiXCR and lists one record per CDR3 protein. The sample holds nearly 450,000 distinct CDR3 sequences; approximately 31% are singletons and the top ten take about 13%. Sequences were obtained from PBMCs. The chain is built from TRBV29-1 and TRBJ1-2; possibly TRBD1 for D (5 bases). The source is a human donor in good health (CMV status not recorded). Some clones in this sample may be carry-over from other donors' samples. This chain's CDR3 is CSVESATGGGYGYTF. For the CDR3, the DNA is TGCAGCGTTGAATCCGCTACTGGGGGGGGCTATGGCTACACCTTC.